This note documents a single T cell receptor beta chain sequence. The germline V gene has CDR1 GTSNPN and CDR2 SVGIG (reference sequence). The V gene lost 0 bases and the J gene lost 6 bases, with 6 bases spanning the gap. This CDR3 has 12 residues. The source of the sample is a study of beta chain features in type 1 diabetes. The investigators reverse transcribed all of the isolated RNA, so they sequenced expressed TCRB transcripts. Several million reads on average were seen across naive, central memory and regulatory T cell samples. Method: immunoSEQ multiplex PCR; TCRdb's copy keeps in-frame clones and lacks some. The repertoire consists of around 430,000 clones, with 30% occurring once and the leading ten covering roughly 0.06%.

The chain is built from TRBV30 and TRBJ1-3; D not certain. The sequence derives from a young man in good health. The sample taken for sequencing was naive CD4+ T cells from blood. The CDR3 DNA follows: TGTGCCTGGAGTGTAAAAGAAAACACCATATATTTT. Translated: CAWSVKENTIYF.